A selection of T cell receptor beta chains follows, all from one sample in a study of shared clonotypes between healthy human individuals. Assay: immunoSEQ multiplex PCR; the TCRdb copy retains only in-frame clones and omits some. Among 2,500,000 or so clones, less than 95% were seen once, and the ten largest hold 0.37%. Sequencing was performed on naive CD4+ T cells from PBMCs. The receptors derive from a man younger than 35 in good health. Some clones in this sample may be carry-over from other donors' samples. Both conserved end residues are part of each CDR3. The order of the fields is D gene, V gene, J gene, CDR3 DNA, CDR3 protein. A D gene is named only where the DNA matches it firmly.

d_call: TRBD2
v_call: TRBV19
j_call: TRBJ2-1
cdr3_nt: TGTGCCAGTAGTAGTACCGGGACTAGCGGGAGGGCCGATGAGCAGTTCTTC
cdr3_aa: CASSSTGTSGRADEQFF

d_call: TRBD2
v_call: TRBV5-1
j_call: TRBJ2-7
cdr3_nt: TGCGCCAGCCAGACTAGCGGGAGCTCCTACGAGCAGTACTTC
cdr3_aa: CASQTSGSSYEQYF

d_call: NA
v_call: TRBV5-1
j_call: TRBJ2-5
cdr3_nt: TGCGCCAGCAGCACTGACGGACTATTGGAGACCCAGTACTTC
cdr3_aa: CASSTDGLLETQYF

d_call: TRBD2
v_call: TRBV6-5
j_call: TRBJ2-7
cdr3_nt: TGTGCCAGCAGTTCGGGACTAATATACGAGCAGTACTTC
cdr3_aa: CASSSGLIYEQYF

d_call: NA
v_call: TRBV4-2
j_call: TRBJ2-7
cdr3_nt: TGTGCCAGCAGCCAAGACTCCCCCGTAGCCTACGAGCAGTACTTC
cdr3_aa: CASSQDSPVAYEQYF

d_call: NA
v_call: TRBV7-3
j_call: TRBJ2-2
cdr3_nt: TGTGCCAGCAGCAAGGGGGGATCCACCGGGGAGCTGTTTTTT
cdr3_aa: CASSKGGSTGELFF

d_call: NA
v_call: TRBV6-6
j_call: TRBJ1-1
cdr3_nt: TGTGCCAGCCGGCAGGGGAGAACTGAAGCTTTCTTT
cdr3_aa: CASRQGRTEAFF

d_call: TRBD2
v_call: TRBV28
j_call: TRBJ2-4
cdr3_nt: TGTGCCAGCAGTTTAAACCCTAGCGGGAGGGGTCAGTACTTC
cdr3_aa: CASSLNPSGRGQYF

d_call: NA
v_call: TRBV5-1
j_call: TRBJ2-5
cdr3_nt: TGCGCCAGCAGCCTCACCTCGGGGGAAGAGACCCAGTACTTC
cdr3_aa: CASSLTSGEETQYF

d_call: TRBD1
v_call: TRBV15
j_call: TRBJ2-2
cdr3_nt: TGTGCCACCAGTAGAACCCGACAGGGGGGGAACACCGGGGAGCTGTTTTTT
cdr3_aa: CATSRTRQGGNTGELFF

d_call: NA
v_call: TRBV9
j_call: TRBJ2-2
cdr3_nt: TGTGCCAGCAGCGCCTCGGGACACAACACCGGGGAGCTGTTTTTT
cdr3_aa: CASSASGHNTGELFF

d_call: NA
v_call: TRBV18
j_call: TRBJ1-1
cdr3_nt: TGTGCCAGCTCACCAACCGGGAGAGGGATGAACACTGAAGCTTTCTTT
cdr3_aa: CASSPTGRGMNTEAFF

d_call: TRBD2
v_call: TRBV7-9
j_call: TRBJ2-5
cdr3_nt: TGTGCCAGCCAAGGCCTAGCGGGTCCTCGCGAGACCCAGTACTTC
cdr3_aa: CASQGLAGPRETQYF

d_call: TRBD1
v_call: TRBV7-3
j_call: TRBJ2-7
cdr3_nt: TGTGCCAGCAGTCGGGACAGGCTCGAGCAGTACTTC
cdr3_aa: CASSRDRLEQYF

d_call: TRBD2
v_call: TRBV18
j_call: TRBJ2-7
cdr3_nt: TGTGCCAGCTCACCTCGATTAGGACTAGCGGGAGGCAACGAGCAGTACTTC
cdr3_aa: CASSPRLGLAGGNEQYF